This entry lists 9 T cell receptor beta chains sequenced from one sample in a study of CD8+CD57+ T cells in acquired aplastic anemia. Genomic DNA templated the TCR beta VDJ and CDR3 profiling. TCRdb re-analysed the reads in MiXCR, keeping a single row per CDR3 protein. The table records 150,000 or so distinct CDR3 sequences, around half of them present only once. Patients chosen for sequencing had shown CD8+CD57+ cell expansion by flow cytometry. The sample was sorted CD4+, CD8+, or CD8+CD57+ T cells (not recorded which) from PBMCs. Receptors originate from a human donor with aplastic anemia.

As for this clonotype: Sequence at one end of the junction differs from germline and may be a read error. The chain has TRBV3-1 and TRBJ2-7; D not certain. Germline V CDR1 and CDR2: LGHDT, YNNKEL (reference sequence). The CDR3 contains 14 residues. This chain's CDR3 is CASSQWVSSYKQYF. In nucleotides, the CDR3 is TGTGCCAGCAGCCAGTGGGTAAGCTCCTACAAGCAGTACTTC.

V is TRBV3-1 and J is TRBJ2-5, with 7 positions matching TRBD2. This CDR3 has 16 amino acids. The germline gives CDR1 LGHDT, CDR2 YNNKEL (reference sequence). The J segment lost 2 bases and the V segment lost 4 bases, leaving 10 bases of the junction unmatched. CDR3 sequence reads: CASSPWGGGFQETQYF. CDR3 in DNA: TGTGCCAGCAGCCCGTGGGGGGGGGGGTTTCAAGAGACCCAGTACTTC.

The rearrangement joins TRBV20-1 to TRBJ2-1, with unresolved D. CDR3 length equals 11 residues. V lost 8 bases, J lost 5 bases, and 10 bases lay in between. Germline CDR1 and CDR2: DFQATT and SNEGSKA (reference sequence). CDR3 region: CSPESHNEQFF. The CDR3 bases are TGCAGTCCGGAGAGCCACAATGAGCAGTTCTTC.

Many counts were recorded for this clonotype. This chain links TRBV5-6 with TRBJ1-4, with 7 nucleotides matching TRBD1. The CDR3 loop spans 15 amino acids. Germline CDR1 SGHDT, CDR2 YYEEEE. J was trimmed by 7 bases and V by 0 bases; bases with no gene match: 6. CDR3 residues: CASSLADRWSEKLFF. CDR3 bases: TGTGCCAGCAGCTTGGCGGACAGGTGGAGTGAAAAACTGTTTTTT.

This clonotype was observed at least ten times. The chain joins TRBV5-1 to TRBJ2-3, with D tentatively TRBD2 (5 bases). The germline V and J ends were trimmed by 0 bases and 5 bases, with 7 bases remaining between them. Germline CDR1 and CDR2: SGHRS and YFSETQ. CDR3 length: 13 residues. The DNA for the CDR3 is TGCGCCAGCAGCTTGGCGGAGGTAGATACGCAGTATTTT. Translating it yields CASSLAEVDTQYF. The entire variable domain, with the rest obtained from reference TRBV5-1 and TRBJ2-3, is as follows: KAGVTQTPRYLIKTRGQQVTLSCSPISGHRSVSWYQQTPGQGLQFLFEYFSETQRNKGNFPGRFSGRQFSNSRSEMNVSTLELGDSALYLCASSLAEVDTQYFGPGTRLTVL.

V is TRBV25-1 and J is TRBJ2-1; TRBD2 agrees at 13 bases. J was trimmed by 9 bases and V by 8 bases; bases with no gene match: 7. The CDR3 spans 14 residues. From germline, CDR1 is MGHDK and CDR2 SYGVNS. CDR3 in amino acids: CASERLAGGSEQFF. The CDR3 region has the DNA TGTGCCAGCGAAAGACTAGCGGGAGGCTCTGAGCAGTTCTTC.

The rearrangement uses TRBV11-2 and TRBJ2-4, with 8 nucleotides matching TRBD2. Trimming at V came to 5 bases and at J to 6 bases, leaving 6 bases not matched to a gene. This CDR3 has 14 amino acids. The germline V gene has CDR1 SGHAT and CDR2 FQNNGV. CDR3 nucleotides: TGTGCCAGCAGCCTCACGGGGGGGGGAAACATTCAGTACTTC. Translated: CASSLTGGGNIQYF.

The genes are TRBV4-2 and TRBJ2-7; possibly TRBD1 or TRBD2 for D (5 bases each). This CDR3 is built from 15 residues. CDR1 is LGHNA, CDR2 YNFKEQ, per germline. V lost 2 bases and J 3 bases, leaving 14 bases between the germline ends. CDR3 protein: CASSQQKAGSYEQYF. Here the CDR3 DNA reads TGTGCCAGCAGCCAACAAAAGGCAGGGAGCTACGAGCAGTACTTC.

The chain combines TRBV29-1 with TRBJ1-2; 10 bases map to TRBD1. Losses at the gene ends were 0 bases for V and 5 bases for J; bases not matched to a gene: 9. The CDR3 totals 16 residues. CDR1 and CDR2 from the germline V gene are SQVTM and ANQGSEA. For the CDR3, the DNA is TGCAGCGTTGAAGATCTGAGGGGGACAGGGGCTTATGGCTACACCTTC. This gives the protein CSVEDLRGTGAYGYTF.